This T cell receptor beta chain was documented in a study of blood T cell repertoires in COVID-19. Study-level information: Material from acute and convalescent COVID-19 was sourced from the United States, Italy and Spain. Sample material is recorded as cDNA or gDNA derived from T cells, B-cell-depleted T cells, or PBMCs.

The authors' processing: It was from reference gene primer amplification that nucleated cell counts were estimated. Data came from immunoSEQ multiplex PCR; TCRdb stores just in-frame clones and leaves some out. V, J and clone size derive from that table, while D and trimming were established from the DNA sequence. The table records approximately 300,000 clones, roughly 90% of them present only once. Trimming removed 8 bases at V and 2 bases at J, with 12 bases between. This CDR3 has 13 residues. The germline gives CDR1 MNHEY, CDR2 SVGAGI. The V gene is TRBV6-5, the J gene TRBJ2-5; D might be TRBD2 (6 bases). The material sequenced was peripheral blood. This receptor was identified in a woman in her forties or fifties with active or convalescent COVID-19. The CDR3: CASYRDSQETQYF. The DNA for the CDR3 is TGTGCCAGCTACCGGGACTCACAAGAGACCCAGTACTTC.